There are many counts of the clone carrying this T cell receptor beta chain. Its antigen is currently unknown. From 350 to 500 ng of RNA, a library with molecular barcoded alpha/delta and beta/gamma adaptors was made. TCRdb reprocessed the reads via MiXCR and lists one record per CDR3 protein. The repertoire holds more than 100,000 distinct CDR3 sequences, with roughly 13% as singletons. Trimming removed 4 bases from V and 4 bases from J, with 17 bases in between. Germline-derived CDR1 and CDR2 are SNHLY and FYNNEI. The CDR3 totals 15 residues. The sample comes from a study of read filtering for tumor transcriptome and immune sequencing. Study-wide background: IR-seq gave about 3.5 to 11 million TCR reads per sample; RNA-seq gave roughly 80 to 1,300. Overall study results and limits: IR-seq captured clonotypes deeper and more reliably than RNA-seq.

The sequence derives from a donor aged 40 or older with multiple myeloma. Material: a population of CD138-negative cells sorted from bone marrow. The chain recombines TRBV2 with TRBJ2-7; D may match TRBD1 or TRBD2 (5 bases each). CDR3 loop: CASSGPPGRPYEQYF. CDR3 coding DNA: TGTGCCAGCAGTGGACCACCGGGACGCCCATACGAGCAGTACTTC.